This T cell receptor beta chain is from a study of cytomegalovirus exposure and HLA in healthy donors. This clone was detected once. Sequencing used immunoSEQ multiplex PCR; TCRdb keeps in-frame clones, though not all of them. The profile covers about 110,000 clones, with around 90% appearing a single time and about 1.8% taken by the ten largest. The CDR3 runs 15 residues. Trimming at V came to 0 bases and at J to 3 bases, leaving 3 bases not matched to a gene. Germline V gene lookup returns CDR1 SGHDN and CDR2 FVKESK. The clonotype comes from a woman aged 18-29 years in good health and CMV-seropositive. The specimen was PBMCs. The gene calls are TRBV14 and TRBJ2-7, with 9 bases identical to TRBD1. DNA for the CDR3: TGTGCCAGCAGCCAAGATGGGACAGGGATCTACGAGCAGTACGTC. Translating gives CASSQDGTGIYEQYV.